The subject of this entry is one T cell receptor (beta chain). This sample was taken from a study of blood T cell repertoires in COVID-19. At the level of the study: Donors in the United States, Italy and Spain gave samples during acute or convalescent COVID-19. PBMCs, B-cell-depleted T cells, or T cells were the source of the cDNA or gDNA that made up the material.

Study processing details: The authors estimated nucleated cell counts from reference gene primer amplification. Clones were read by immunoSEQ multiplex PCR, and TCRdb kept only the in-frame ones, dropping some. Clonal size and the V and J genes are those of that table, whereas D and trimming came from the DNA. The repertoire consists of approximately 350,000 clones, with 70% to 90% occurring once and the leading ten covering 1.2%. Losses at the gene ends were 5 bases for V and 3 bases for J; bases not matched to a gene: 5. The CDR3 contains 14 residues. Germline values: CDR1 LNHDA, CDR2 SQIVND (reference sequence).

The sequence was collected from a man aged 40-49 years with acute or convalescent COVID-19. The chain joins TRBV19 to TRBJ2-7; 9 nucleotides line up with TRBD1. Source material: peripheral blood. In nucleotides, the CDR3 is TGTGCCAGTAGTTCCGGACAGGGGATCTACGAGCAGTACTTC. It specifies CASSSGQGIYEQYF.